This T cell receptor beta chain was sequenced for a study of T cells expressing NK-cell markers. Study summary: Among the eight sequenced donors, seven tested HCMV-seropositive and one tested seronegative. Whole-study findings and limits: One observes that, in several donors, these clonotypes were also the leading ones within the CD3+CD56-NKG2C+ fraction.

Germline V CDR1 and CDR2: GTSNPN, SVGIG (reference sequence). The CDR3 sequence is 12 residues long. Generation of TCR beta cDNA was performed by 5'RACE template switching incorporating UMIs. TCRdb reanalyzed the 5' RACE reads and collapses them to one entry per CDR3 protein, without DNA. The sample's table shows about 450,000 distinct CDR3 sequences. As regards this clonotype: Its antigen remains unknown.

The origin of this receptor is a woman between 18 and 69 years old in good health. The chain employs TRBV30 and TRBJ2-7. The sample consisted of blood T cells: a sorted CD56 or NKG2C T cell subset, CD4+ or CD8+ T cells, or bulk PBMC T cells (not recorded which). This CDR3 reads CAWSVQVYEQYF.